The clone carrying this TCR beta chain has a handful of counts. Its specificity is unknown. Both 60 Vbeta primers and 13 Jbeta primers went into the PCR. Some clones are missing from TCRdb's copy, which holds only in-frame ones; the method was immunoSEQ multiplex PCR. The sample contains 150,000 to 200,000 clones, roughly 80% of which appear only once. These data are taken from a study of cytomegalovirus exposure and HLA in healthy donors. Findings and caveats of the study: TCR beta chain V- and J-gene trimming was linked, in a later analysis, to a missense variant in DCLRE1C.

Sequenced material: PBMCs. The source is a woman younger than 30 in good health and CMV-seronegative.

DNA of the CDR3: TGTGCCAGCAGTGAAGTGATGAGTAATTCACCCCTCCACTTT. It translates to CASSEVMSNSPLHF. This chain links TRBV6-1 with TRBJ1-6, with D unresolved. The CDR3 is 14 amino acids. Deletions cut 1 base from V and 6 bases from J, with 7 bases between. Germline V CDR1 and CDR2: MNHNS, SASEGT.